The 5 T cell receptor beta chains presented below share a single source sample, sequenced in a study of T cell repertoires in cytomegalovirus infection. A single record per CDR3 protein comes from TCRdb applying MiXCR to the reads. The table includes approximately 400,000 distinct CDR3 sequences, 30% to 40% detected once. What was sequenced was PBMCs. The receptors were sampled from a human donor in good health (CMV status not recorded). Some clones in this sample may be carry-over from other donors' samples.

The CDR3 here is CASSPLVQLNSPLHF. The CDR3, as DNA: TGTGCCAGCAGCCCACTAGTCCAGCTTAATTCACCCCTCCACTTT. The V and J genes are TRBV28 and TRBJ1-6; no firm D call. Per germline, CDR1 MDHEN and CDR2 SYDVKM. The length of the CDR3 is 15 residues. The V and J ends lost 6 bases and 6 bases respectively, with 15 bases between them.

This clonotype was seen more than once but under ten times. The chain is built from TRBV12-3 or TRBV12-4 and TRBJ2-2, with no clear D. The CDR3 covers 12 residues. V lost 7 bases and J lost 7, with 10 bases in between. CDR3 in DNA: TGTGCCAGCATCCCTGGCGGCGGGGAGCTGTTTTTT. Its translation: CASIPGGGELFF.

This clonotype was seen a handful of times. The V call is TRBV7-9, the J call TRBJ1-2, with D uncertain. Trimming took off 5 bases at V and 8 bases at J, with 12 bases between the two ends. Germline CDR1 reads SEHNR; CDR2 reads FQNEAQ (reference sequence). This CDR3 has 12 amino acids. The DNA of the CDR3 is TGTGCCAGCAGCCCATTACTTGGCGGCTACACCTTC. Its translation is CASSPLLGGYTF. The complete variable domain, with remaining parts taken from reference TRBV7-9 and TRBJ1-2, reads DTGVSQNPRHKITKRGQNVTFRCDPISEHNRLYWYRQTLGQGPEFLTYFQNEAQLEKSRLLSDRFSAERPKGSFSTLEIQRTEQGDSAMYLCASSPLLGGYTFGSGTRLTVV.

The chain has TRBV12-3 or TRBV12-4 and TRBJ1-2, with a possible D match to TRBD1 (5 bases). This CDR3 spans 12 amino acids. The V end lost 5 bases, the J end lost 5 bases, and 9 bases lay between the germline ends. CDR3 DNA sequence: TGTGCCAGCAGTAAGGAGGGGTATGGCTACACCTTC. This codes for CASSKEGYGYTF.

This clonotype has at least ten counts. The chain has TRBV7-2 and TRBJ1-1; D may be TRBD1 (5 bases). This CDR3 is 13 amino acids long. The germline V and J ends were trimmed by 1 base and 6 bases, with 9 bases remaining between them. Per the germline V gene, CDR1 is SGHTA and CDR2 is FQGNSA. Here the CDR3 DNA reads TGTGCCAGCAGCTTAGTTCGGGACGCTGAAGCTTTCTTT. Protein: CASSLVRDAEAFF. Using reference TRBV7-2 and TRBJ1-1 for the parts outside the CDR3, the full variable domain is GAGVSQSPSNKVTEKGKDVELRCDPISGHTALYWYRQSLGQGLEFLIYFQGNSAPDKSGLPSDRFSAERTGGSVSTLTIQRTQQEDSAVYLCASSLVRDAEAFFGQGTRLTVV.